Below, 10 T cell receptor beta chains from the same sample are listed, as sequenced in a study of T cell changes during pregnancy in multiple sclerosis. The method was immunoSEQ multiplex PCR; TCRdb's version includes in-frame clones alone and lacks a portion of them. The sample yields 100,000 or so clones, 80% to 95% seen once. The input for sequencing was peripheral blood, taken after pregnancy. These receptors were taken from a female donor with multiple sclerosis, enrolled in a pregnancy study.

The V gene is TRBV5-1, the J gene TRBJ1-5; 10 bases agree with TRBD1. Germline CDR1 SGHRS, CDR2 YFSETQ. CDR3 size: 15 residues. The V and J ends lost 3 bases and 2 bases, in that order; junction bases with no gene match: 2. The CDR3, as DNA: TGCGCCAGCAGCTCCGGGACAGGGGGCAATCAGCCCCAGCATTTT. Amino acids: CASSSGTGGNQPQHF.

This clone showed up just once. One end of the junction does not line up with germline, which may come from a read error. This rearrangement joins TRBV11-2 to TRBJ1-4, with TRBD1 as a possible D gene (5 bases). CDR3 length: 13 amino acids. Germline loops: CDR1 SGHAT, CDR2 FQNNGV. CDR3 loop: CASSLDSGWTSQF. The CDR3 coding sequence is TGTGCCAGCAGCTTAGATTCTGGCTGGACAAGTCAGTTT.

The chain combines TRBV9 with TRBJ1-1; maybe TRBD1 (5 bases). The V gene's germline CDR1 is SGDLS and CDR2 YYNGEE. Trimming took 0 bases from V and 0 from J, leaving 9 bases between them. The CDR3 has 15 residues. The CDR3 DNA is TGTGCCAGCAGCGTAGTAGGGGCGGTGAACACTGAAGCTTTCTTT. The encoded protein is CASSVVGAVNTEAFF.

The chain uses TRBV9 and TRBJ2-7, with D perhaps matching TRBD2 (6 bases). In germline, CDR1 is SGDLS, CDR2 YYNGEE. Deletions cut 0 bases from V and 3 bases from J, with 10 bases between. The CDR3 contains 14 residues. CDR3 loop: CASSVGPRDYEQYF. DNA of the CDR3: TGTGCCAGCAGCGTAGGCCCGCGGGACTACGAGCAGTACTTC.

This clone appeared a single time. The V and J genes are TRBV27 and TRBJ1-1; 9 nucleotides agree with TRBD1. There are 14 residues in the CDR3. V lost 5 bases and J lost 5; bases outside the gene matches: 6. Germline lookup yields CDR1 MNHEY and CDR2 SMNVEV (reference sequence). The chain's CDR3 is CASSKQGAWTEAFF. The DNA of the CDR3 is TGTGCCAGCAGTAAACAGGGGGCTTGGACTGAAGCTTTCTTT.

This clone has a single count. V and J are TRBV28 and TRBJ1-2, with D perhaps matching TRBD1 (5 bases). The V gene lost 4 bases and the J gene lost 3 bases, with 12 bases spanning the gap. The length of the CDR3 is 14 residues. Per the germline V gene, CDR1 is MDHEN and CDR2 is SYDVKM. The CDR3 nucleotides are TGTGCCAGCAGTTGGGGCTACAAAGACTATGGCTACACCTTC. Residues: CASSWGYKDYGYTF.

This clone is a singleton in its sample. In the same sample, other DNA sequences code for this CDR3. V and J are TRBV7-9 and TRBJ2-7, with no clear D. The CDR3 extends over 13 amino acids. Trimming took off 1 base at V and 4 bases at J, with 8 bases between the two ends. In germline, CDR1 is SEHNR, CDR2 FQNEAQ (reference sequence). The CDR3 DNA follows: TGTGCCAGCAGCTTAGAGCCAGGTTACGAGCAGTACTTC. Residues: CASSLEPGYEQYF.

The sample holds one count of this clone. The chain links TRBV7-2 to TRBJ1-5; unclear D gene. Trimming removed 7 bases at V and 3 bases at J, with 10 bases between. This CDR3 comprises 13 residues. Germline V gene lookup returns CDR1 SGHTA and CDR2 FQGNSA. CDR3 nucleotides: TGTGCCAGCACCATCGGGTCCAATCAGCCCCAGCATTTT. Protein product: CASTIGSNQPQHF.

CDR3 coding DNA: TGCAGTCTTCGACAGGCTAACACCGGGGAGCTGTTTTTT. Amino acid sequence: CSLRQANTGELFF. This rearrangement joins TRBV29-1 to TRBJ2-2; possibly TRBD1 for D (6 bases). CDR1 SQVTM and CDR2 ANQGSEA come from the germline V gene. CDR3 length equals 13 residues.

The rearrangement joins TRBV9 to TRBJ1-3; 10 positions match TRBD1. The CDR3 totals 15 residues. The trim removed 2 bases at V and 4 bases at J, leaving 3 bases unmatched. Germline CDR1 reads SGDLS; CDR2 reads YYNGEE. CDR3 amino acids: CASSVGTGVGNTIYF. CDR3 bases: TGTGCCAGCAGCGTCGGGACAGGGGTAGGAAACACCATATATTTT. Combining the CDR3 with reference TRBV9 and TRBJ1-3 gives the whole variable domain DSGVTQTPKHLITATGQRVTLRCSPRSGDLSVYWYQQSLDQGLQFLIQYYNGEERAKGNILERFSAQQFPDLHSELNLSSLELGDSALYFCASSVGTGVGNTIYFGEGSWLTVV.